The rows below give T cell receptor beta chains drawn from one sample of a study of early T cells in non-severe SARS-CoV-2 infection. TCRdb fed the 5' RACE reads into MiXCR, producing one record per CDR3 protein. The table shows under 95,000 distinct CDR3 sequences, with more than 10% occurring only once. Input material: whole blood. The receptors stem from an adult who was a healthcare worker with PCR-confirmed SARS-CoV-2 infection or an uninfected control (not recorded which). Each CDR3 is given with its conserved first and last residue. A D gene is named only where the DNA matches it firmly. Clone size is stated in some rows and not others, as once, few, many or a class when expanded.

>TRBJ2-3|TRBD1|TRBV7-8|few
TGTGCCAGCAGTCCCCCTCGGGCGTTCTCCCGAGGGGGCTTCACAGATACGCAGTATTTT
CASSPPRAFSRGGFTDTQYF
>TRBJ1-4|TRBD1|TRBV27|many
TGTGCCAGCAAGTGGGACAGGGGGGAGGAAAAACTGTTTTTT
CASKWDRGEEKLFF
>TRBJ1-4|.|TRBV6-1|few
TGTGCCAGCAGTGAAGCTGTCCAGGGACATGAAAAACTGTTTTTT
CASSEAVQGHEKLFF
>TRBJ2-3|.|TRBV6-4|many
TGTGCCAGCAGTGAACCTTTAAACCACGCTAAGGCAGATACGCAGTATTTT
CASSEPLNHAKADTQYF
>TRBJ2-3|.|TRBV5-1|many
TGCGCCAGCAGCTCCCCTCCGTTCACAGATACGCAGTATTTT
CASSSPPFTDTQYF
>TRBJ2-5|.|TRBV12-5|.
TGTGCTAGTGGTTCGGGGGTTCGGATCCCCTTCCAAGAGACCCAGTACTTC
CASGSGVRIPFQETQYF
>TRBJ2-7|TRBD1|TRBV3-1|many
TGTGCCAGCAGCCACAGGACAGGGGATTACGAGCAGTACTTC
CASSHRTGDYEQYF
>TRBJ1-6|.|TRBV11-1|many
TGTGCCAGCAGCTTATTTGGCCGTGTCGGCTCACCCCTCCACTTT
CASSLFGRVGSPLHF
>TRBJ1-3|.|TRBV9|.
TGTGCCAGCAGCGCTCACTCTGGAAACACCATATATTTT
CASSAHSGNTIYF
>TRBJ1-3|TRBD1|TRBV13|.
TGTGCCAGCAGCCCTAGCAGGGGGCTATCTGAAAACACCATATATTTT
CASSPSRGLSENTIYF
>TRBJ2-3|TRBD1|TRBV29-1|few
TGCAGCACTTCCGGGACAGGGGGCGCAGATACGCAGTATTTT
CSTSGTGGADTQYF
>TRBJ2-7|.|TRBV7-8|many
TGTGCCAGCAGCTTATTAGCCTCCGGCTCCTACGAGCAGTACTTC
CASSLLASGSYEQYF
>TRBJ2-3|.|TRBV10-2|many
TGCGCCAGCTGCGGACTCCGCACAGATACGCAGTATTTT
CASCGLRTDTQYF
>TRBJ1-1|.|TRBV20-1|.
TGCAGTGCTATTACCGCGGGGGCGGCGAACACTGAAGCTTTCTTT
CSAITAGAANTEAFF
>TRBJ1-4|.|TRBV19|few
TGTGCCAGTAGTATGGGGGGAAATAACGAAAAACTGTTTTTT
CASSMGGNNEKLFF
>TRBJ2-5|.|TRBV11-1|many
TGTGCCAGCAGCTTAATCGGTAGGGCTTCCCAAGAGACCCAGTACTTC
CASSLIGRASQETQYF
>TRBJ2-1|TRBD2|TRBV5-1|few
TGCGCCAGCAGCTTGGGAGCGGGAGAGTTCTTC
CASSLGAGEFF
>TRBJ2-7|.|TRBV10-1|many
TGCGCCAGCAGTGCTCGGGGGAACGAGCAGTACTTC
CASSARGNEQYF
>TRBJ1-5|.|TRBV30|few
TGTGCCTGGAGTACAGGAGGAGGCAATCAGCCCCAGCATTTT
CAWSTGGGNQPQHF
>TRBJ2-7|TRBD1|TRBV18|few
TGTGCCAGCTCACATCCGGACAGGGCAGGCGAGCAGTACTTC
CASSHPDRAGEQYF
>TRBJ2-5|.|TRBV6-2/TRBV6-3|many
TGTGCCAGCAGGACCCGCTTCGGTAGAGAGACCCAGTACTTC
CASRTRFGRETQYF
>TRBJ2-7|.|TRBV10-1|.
TGCGCCAGCAGTTCGGTACACACGTTCTACGAGCAGTACTTC
CASSSVHTFYEQYF
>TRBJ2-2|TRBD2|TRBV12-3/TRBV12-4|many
TGTGCCAGCAGATCGGCGGGAGGGCCCACCGGGGAGCTGTTTTTT
CASRSAGGPTGELFF
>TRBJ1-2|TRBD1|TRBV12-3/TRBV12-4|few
TGTGCCAGCAGTCGGGACAGGGGTTTCGGCTACACCTTC
CASSRDRGFGYTF
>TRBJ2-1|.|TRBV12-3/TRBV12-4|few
TGTGCCAGCAGTTTAGGGGAAATCTCCTACAATGAGCAGTTCTTC
CASSLGEISYNEQFF
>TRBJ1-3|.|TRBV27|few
TGTGCCAGCAGTCTCGTGGTCGGAAACACCATATATTTT
CASSLVVGNTIYF
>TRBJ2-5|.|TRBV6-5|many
TGTGCCAGCAGGGACGGAGAGACCCAGTACTTC
CASRDGETQYF